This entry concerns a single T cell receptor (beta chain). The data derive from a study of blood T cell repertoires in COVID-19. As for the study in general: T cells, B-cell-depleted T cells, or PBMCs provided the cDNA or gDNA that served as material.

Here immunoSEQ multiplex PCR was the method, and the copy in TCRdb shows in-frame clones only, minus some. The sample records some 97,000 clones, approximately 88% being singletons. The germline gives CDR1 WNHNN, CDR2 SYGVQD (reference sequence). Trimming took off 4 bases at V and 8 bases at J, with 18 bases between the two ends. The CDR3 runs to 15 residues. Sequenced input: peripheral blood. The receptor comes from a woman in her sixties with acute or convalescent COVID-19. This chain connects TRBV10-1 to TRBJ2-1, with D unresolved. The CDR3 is CASSGGSSMSDEQFF. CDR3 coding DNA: TGCGCCAGCAGTGGAGGTAGCTCCATGTCCGATGAGCAGTTCTTC.